This entry concerns a single T cell receptor (beta chain). This entry is derived from a study of cytomegalovirus exposure and HLA in healthy donors. The study ran its PCR with 60 Vbeta and 13 Jbeta primers. The assay was immunoSEQ multiplex PCR, and TCRdb's table has in-frame clones only and misses some. The data hold 120,000 to 150,000 clones, with around 79% observed a single time. The CDR3 sequence is 15 residues long. Per the germline V gene, CDR1 is SGDLS and CDR2 is YYNGEE. The trim removed 6 bases at V and 6 bases at J, leaving 7 bases unmatched. The sequenced sample was PBMCs. The chain joins TRBV9 to TRBJ2-2; 11 bases are shared with TRBD2. The TCR originated in a male donor in good health and CMV-seronegative. The CDR3 DNA is TGTGCCAGCACGTTAACTAGCGGGGGAGCCGGGGAGCTGTTTTTT. Its translation is CASTLTSGGAGELFF.